One and the same sample provided the 23 T cell receptor beta chains below, sequenced in a study of neurological immune-mediated disorders. TCRdb reanalysed the 5' RACE reads using MiXCR and keeps one entry per CDR3 protein. The table has 65,000 to 85,000 distinct CDR3 sequences, 2.5% to 4% seen once. The sequencing input was PBMCs. The receptor source for this set is a woman between 50 and 59 years old with multiple sclerosis.

V usage is TRBV7-8 and J usage is TRBJ2-7; TRBD1 is a possible D gene (6 bases). CDR1 SGHVS and CDR2 FQNEAQ come from the germline V gene. The CDR3 length is 16 residues. Trimming left V 2 bases short and J 2 bases short, with 16 bases between. This CDR3 is CASSLRSGQLAYEQYF. In DNA form, the CDR3 reads TGTGCCAGCAGCTTACGGTCGGGACAATTAGCCTACGAGCAGTACTTC.

This clonotype came up a few times. A read error may be the cause here, since a much bigger clone is one base away. The J gene is TRBJ2-7, the V gene TRBV3-1; D is perhaps TRBD2 (6 bases). Germline CDR1 is LGHDT and CDR2 is YNNKEL (reference sequence). The CDR3 spans 15 residues. The V end was cut by 0 bases, the J end by 2 bases, with 11 bases between. In DNA, the CDR3 is TGTGCCAGCAGCCAAGAGGAGGGACCCACCTACGAGCAGTACTTC. Translating it yields CASSQEEGPTYEQYF.

This clonotype has ten or more counts. The chain joins TRBV10-3 to TRBJ2-1; tentatively, D is TRBD1 (6 bases). Germline V gene sequence: CDR1 ENHRY, CDR2 SYGVKD. This CDR3 is built from 15 residues. V shed 5 bases and J shed 8 bases, with 19 bases lying between them. The CDR3 DNA follows: TGTGCCATCAGTCAAAGGAGTGGGGGCGTGGATGAGCAGTTCTTC. Protein sequence: CAISQRSGGVDEQFF.

This clonotype was detected many times. One base away lies a much larger clone, so this may be a sequencing read error. The chain has TRBV5-1 and TRBJ2-1; perhaps TRBD2 as D (7 bases). Germline CDR1 and CDR2: SGHRS and YFSETQ. Trimming shortened V by 0 bases and J by 9 bases, and 16 bases separated the two germline ends. This CDR3 contains 15 residues. DNA for the CDR3: TGCGCCAGCAGCTTGGTGATGGGGGGGCGGCGTGAGCAGTTCTTC. Protein: CASSLVMGGRREQFF.

A word on this clonotype: This may arise from a read error, as a much more abundant clone is one base away. V and J are TRBV28 and TRBJ2-3, with a tentative D call TRBD1 (5 bases). The germline V gene encodes CDR1 MDHEN and CDR2 SYDVKM. This CDR3 contains 10 residues. Trimming took 8 bases from V and 8 from J, leaving 8 bases between them. The CDR3 DNA reads TGTGCCAGCTACCAGGGTACGCAGTATTTT. Translation gives CASYQGTQYF.

This clonotype was counted at least ten times. V and J are TRBV5-1 and TRBJ1-1, with D tentatively TRBD1 (5 bases). Germline CDR1 and CDR2: SGHRS and YFSETQ. V lost 2 bases, J lost 1 base, and 12 bases lay in between. The CDR3 spans 15 residues. The CDR3 DNA reads TGCGCCAGCAGCTTCCGCGGGGCGGGGAACACTGAAGCTTTCTTT. It encodes CASSFRGAGNTEAFF.

In its sample, this clonotype was seen many times. The chain carries TRBV6-5 and TRBJ1-2; 7 bases align to TRBD1. Germline loops: CDR1 MNHEY, CDR2 SVGAGI. This CDR3 region has 14 residues. Trimming took 4 bases from V and 6 from J; bases not matched to a gene: 8. The CDR3 DNA is TGTGCCAGCAGTTTGGTCGGAGGGGGCGATGGCTACACCTTC. This codes for CASSLVGGGDGYTF.

This clonotype was observed at least ten times. This chain links TRBV7-8 with TRBJ1-6, with TRBD1 as a possible D gene (5 bases). V lost 5 bases to trimming and J lost 0 bases, with 14 bases between them. The length of the CDR3 is 17 residues. The germline gives CDR1 SGHVS, CDR2 FQNEAQ. The CDR3 region has the DNA TGTGCCAGCAGCCGAGGGACGTCGAGCTCCTATAATTCACCCCTCCACTTT. Amino acid sequence: CASSRGTSSSYNSPLHF.

The table lists this clonotype with many counts. The chain has TRBV5-8 and TRBJ2-2, with TRBD2 matching over 13 bases. The CDR3 consists of 17 residues. CDR1 and CDR2 (germline): SGHTS, YDEGEE. Trimming cost V 4 bases and J 7 bases; bases outside gene matches: 10. Here the CDR3 reads CASSVGGTSGMVGELFF. The DNA of the CDR3 is TGTGCCAGCAGCGTAGGAGGGACTAGCGGGATGGTCGGGGAGCTGTTTTTT.

The genes are TRBV7-2 and TRBJ1-3, with D unresolved. This CDR3 contains 16 residues. Germline CDR1 is SGHTA and CDR2 is FQGNSA. The V and J ends lost 1 base and 0 bases respectively, with 10 bases between them. The CDR3 nucleotides read TGTGCCAGCAGCTTAGAGGCCCCGGGCTCTGGAAACACCATATATTTT. It translates to CASSLEAPGSGNTIYF.

This clonotype appeared a few times. V gene TRBV20-1 combines with J gene TRBJ1-3; D is undetermined. From germline, CDR1 is DFQATT and CDR2 SNEGSKA (reference sequence). There are 16 residues in the CDR3. V lost 0 bases, J lost 0 bases, and 12 bases lay in between. CDR3 region: CSARDWRGPSGNTIYF. Written as DNA, the CDR3 is TGCAGTGCTAGAGATTGGAGAGGACCCTCTGGAAACACCATATATTTT.

This clonotype was detected ten times or more. This chain uses TRBV4-3 with TRBJ2-2; D remains ambiguous. With 0 bases removed from V and 1 base from J, the gap between germline ends came to 9 bases. The germline gives CDR1 LGHNA, CDR2 YSLEER. The CDR3 contains 16 residues. The CDR3 protein is CASSQEANLNTGELFF. CDR3 coding DNA: TGCGCCAGCAGCCAAGAAGCGAACCTGAACACCGGGGAGCTGTTTTTT.

This clonotype came up many times. V is TRBV11-3 and J is TRBJ1-1, with D unresolved. The CDR3 has 14 residues. CDR1 SGHNT and CDR2 YENEEA come from the germline V gene. V lost 4 bases and J lost 4, with 13 bases in between. In DNA, the CDR3 is TGTGCCAGCAGCTATAGTCCATATTCCACTGAAGCTTTCTTT. This sequence encodes CASSYSPYSTEAFF.

This clonotype appeared many times. The CDR3 DNA sequence: TGTGCCAGCAGTTTGAGGGAGCCGAGGAACACTGAAGCTTTCTTT. As protein: CASSLREPRNTEAFF. The chain couples TRBV12-3 or TRBV12-4 to TRBJ1-1; D is unclear. The CDR3 sequence is 15 residues long. Between the trimmed V and J ends, which lost 3 bases and 1 base, there was a span of 12 bases.

This clonotype has at least ten counts. This sequence joins TRBV20-1 and TRBJ2-3; D perhaps matches TRBD1 (6 bases). The CDR3 length is 14 residues. Germline values: CDR1 DFQATT, CDR2 SNEGSKA (reference sequence). V was shortened by 6 bases and J by 2 bases, with 15 bases between the two germline ends. DNA of the CDR3: TGCAGTGCGTCGGACAGACAAGTCACAGATACGCAGTATTTT. Translation gives CSASDRQVTDTQYF.

This clonotype was detected many times. This chain links TRBV12-3 or TRBV12-4 with TRBJ1-1; TRBD1 matches at 7 bases. The CDR3 has 13 residues. The trim removed 6 bases at V and 7 bases at J, leaving 8 bases unmatched. The CDR3 loop reads CASRQTGFVEAFF. DNA for the CDR3: TGTGCCAGCAGGCAGACAGGGTTTGTTGAAGCTTTCTTT.

The sample holds many counts of this clonotype. The V and J genes are TRBV7-2 and TRBJ2-3; D is unclear. The V gene lost 2 bases and the J gene lost 4 bases, with 10 bases spanning the gap. CDR3 length: 14 residues. Germline CDR1 reads SGHTA; CDR2 reads FQGNSA. The CDR3 is CASSLRTGADTQYF. The CDR3 DNA sequence: TGTGCCAGCAGCTTACGCACGGGTGCAGATACGCAGTATTTT.

The V call is TRBV20-1, the J call TRBJ1-1, with unresolved D. This CDR3 has 11 residues. Per the germline V gene, CDR1 is DFQATT and CDR2 is SNEGSKA (reference sequence). Trimming stripped 3 bases from V and 7 bases from J, with 9 bases between. The CDR3 reads CSASLGFEAFF. The CDR3 DNA follows: TGCAGTGCTAGCCTTGGTTTTGAAGCTTTCTTT.

The table lists this clonotype with many counts. J is TRBJ1-1 and V is TRBV6-5, with 7 bases aligning to TRBD1. V lost 6 bases to trimming and J lost 7 bases; unmatched junction nucleotides: 20. This CDR3 has 17 residues. Germline assignment: CDR1 MNHEY and CDR2 SVGAGI. CDR3 region: CASSSWGDGGGGDEAFF. The CDR3 DNA sequence: TGTGCCAGCAGCTCCTGGGGGGATGGAGGGGGCGGGGATGAAGCTTTCTTT.

This clonotype appeared many times. V is TRBV4-3 and J is TRBJ2-1; D might be TRBD2 (5 bases). CDR1 and CDR2 from the germline V gene are LGHNA and YSLEER. The CDR3 spans 15 residues. Between the trimmed V and J ends, which lost 0 bases and 4 bases, there was a span of 10 bases. This CDR3 is CASSQDGSGYNEQFF. In DNA, the CDR3 is TGCGCCAGCAGCCAAGATGGGAGCGGTTACAATGAGCAGTTCTTC.

There are many counts of this clonotype. The chain joins TRBV18 to TRBJ2-7, with no clear D. The germline gives CDR1 KGHSH, CDR2 LQKENI. V gave up 7 bases and J gave up 6 bases, with 10 bases separating them. The CDR3 has 11 amino acids. CDR3 amino acids: CASFETGEQYF. The CDR3 nucleotides read TGTGCCAGCTTCGAAACGGGCGAGCAGTACTTC.

This clonotype showed up many times. The rearrangement joins TRBV6-6 to TRBJ1-1; TRBD1 is a possible D gene (6 bases). The CDR3 sequence is 12 residues long. The V and J ends lost 6 bases and 5 bases respectively, with 10 bases between them. The germline gives CDR1 MNHNY, CDR2 SVGAGI (reference sequence). The CDR3: CASRTGRTEAFF. The DNA for the CDR3 is TGTGCCAGCAGAACAGGGCGTACTGAAGCTTTCTTT.

Ten or more counts support this clonotype. The CDR3 sequence is CASSPAGRGTGELFF. The CDR3 bases are TGTGCCAGTAGTCCAGCGGGCAGGGGGACCGGGGAGCTGTTTTTT. The chain is built from TRBV19 and TRBJ2-2; possible D gene TRBD1, 7 bases. Germline V gene lookup returns CDR1 LNHDA and CDR2 SQIVND (reference sequence). The CDR3 runs to 15 residues. V gave up 5 bases and J gave up 5 bases, with 15 bases separating them.